A single sample is the source of the 10 T cell receptor beta chains below, sequenced in a study of T cell responses to AZD1222 COVID-19 vaccine. Repertoires were generated with immunoSEQ multiplex PCR, while TCRdb's copy carries only in-frame clones and drops some. The sample has fewer than 90,000 clones; 80% to 95% are singletons. Sequencing was performed on peripheral blood, taken 28 days after the second AZD1222 dose. These receptors all come from an adult who received the AZD1222 COVID-19 vaccine.

The chain couples TRBV20-1 to TRBJ1-4; D may be TRBD1 (5 bases). V shed 3 bases and J shed 7 bases, with 21 bases lying between them. The CDR3 length is 16 residues. Per germline, CDR1 DFQATT and CDR2 SNEGSKA (reference sequence). The chain's CDR3 is CSASPTVGGEGEKLFF. CDR3 bases: TGCAGTGCTAGTCCCACCGTCGGGGGAGAAGGTGAAAAACTGTTTTTT.

The rearrangement uses TRBV19 and TRBJ2-7; maybe TRBD1 (5 bases). In germline, CDR1 is LNHDA, CDR2 SQIVND (reference sequence). Trimming took 1 base from V and 3 from J, leaving 13 bases between them. The CDR3 has 15 residues. The CDR3 is CASSIGRQLRYEQYF. CDR3 bases: TGTGCCAGTAGTATAGGCCGACAGCTACGCTACGAGCAGTACTTC.

The chain is built from TRBV3-1 (or the pseudogene TRBV3-2) and TRBJ2-3; D unresolved. CDR3 length equals 14 residues. Germline V gene lookup returns CDR1 LGHDT and CDR2 YNNKEL (reference sequence). Trimming stripped 2 bases from V and 1 base from J, with 7 bases between. This CDR3 is CASSQITGTDTQYF. CDR3 DNA: TGTGCCAGCAGCCAAATAACCGGCACAGATACGCAGTATTTT.

Written as DNA, the CDR3 is TGTGCCATCAGCAACACAGATACGCAGTATTTT. It is translated as CAISNTDTQYF. This chain uses TRBV10-3 with TRBJ2-3; D is unresolved. Trimming pared 6 bases from V and 2 bases from J, leaving 3 bases between. Germline values: CDR1 ENHRY, CDR2 SYGVKD. This CDR3 has 11 amino acids.

This clone has a single count. The V and J genes are TRBV14 and TRBJ1-1, with unresolved D. The CDR3 extends over 13 amino acids. V lost 3 bases, J lost 6 bases, and 11 bases lay in between. CDR1 and CDR2 from the germline V gene are SGHDN and FVKESK. The CDR3 nucleotides read TGTGCCAGCAGCCATACTCCGGGAGCTGAAGCTTTCTTT. Protein product: CASSHTPGAEAFF.

The chain carries TRBV3-1 (or the pseudogene TRBV3-2) and TRBJ1-4; D unclear. The CDR3 has 15 amino acids. CDR1 is LGHDT and CDR2 is YNNKEL in the germline V gene (reference sequence). V was shortened by 0 bases and J by 0 bases, with 5 bases between the two germline ends. CDR3 bases: TGTGCCAGCAGCCAAGAAGGCGCAACTAATGAAAAACTGTTTTTT. Protein product: CASSQEGATNEKLFF.

In DNA form, the CDR3 reads TGTGCCAGCAGTTTACTGTCTAGCGGGAGGTCTGGGGCAGATACGCAGTATTTT. The encoded protein is CASSLLSSGRSGADTQYF. V gene TRBV28 combines with J gene TRBJ2-3, with 11 positions matching TRBD2. Trimming took 2 bases from V and 4 from J; bases not matched to a gene: 11. The CDR3 loop spans 18 amino acids. CDR1 is MDHEN, CDR2 SYDVKM, per germline. Variable domain in full (rest from reference TRBV28 and TRBJ2-3): DVKVTQSSRYLVKRTGEKVFLECVQDMDHENMFWYRQDPGLGLRLIYFSYDVKMKEKGDIPEGYSVSREKKERFSLILESASTNQTSMYLCASSLLSSGRSGADTQYFGPGTRLTVL.

This sequence joins TRBV3-1 (or the pseudogene TRBV3-2) and TRBJ2-2; D uncertain. The germline V and J ends were trimmed by 3 bases and 2 bases, with 7 bases remaining between them. Germline CDR1 LGHDT, CDR2 YNNKEL (reference sequence). The CDR3 extends over 14 amino acids. CDR3 residues: CASSQRRNTGELFF. The CDR3 DNA follows: TGTGCCAGCAGCCAGAGGCGAAACACCGGGGAGCTGTTTTTT.

This CDR3 is CASSKDIATNEKLFF. CDR3 coding DNA: TGTGCCAGTAGTAAAGACATCGCAACTAATGAAAAACTGTTTTTT. The chain has TRBV19 and TRBJ1-4; D not resolved. Germline assignment: CDR1 LNHDA and CDR2 SQIVND (reference sequence). This CDR3 is 15 amino acids long. V lost 4 bases and J lost 0, with 9 bases in between. The full variable domain, rest sourced from reference TRBV19 and TRBJ1-4, is DGGITQSPKYLFRKEGQNVTLSCEQNLNHDAMYWYRQDPGQGLRLIYYSQIVNDFQKGDIAEGYSVSREKKESFPLTVTSAQKNPTAFYLCASSKDIATNEKLFFGSGTQLSVL.

This rearrangement joins TRBV19 to TRBJ2-7, with TRBD1 matching 9 bases. The V segment lost 7 bases and the J segment 2 bases; nucleotides outside the gene matches: 6. Germline V gene data show CDR1 as LNHDA and CDR2 as SQIVND (reference sequence). CDR3 length equals 14 residues. For the CDR3, the DNA is TGTGCCAGTACCCCGGGACAGGGTGCCTACGAGCAGTACTTC. Residues: CASTPGQGAYEQYF.